Given below is one T cell receptor beta chain in context. Its antigen is not known. PCR was performed a second time for roughly 7 to 12 cycles using a sample-barcoded 5' primer and a J-beta primer mix. Every single cDNA molecule received a tag from a template-switch adaptor with 12 random nucleotides. In TCRdb, the 5' RACE reads were re-called with MiXCR into one record per CDR3 protein. The sample shows some 800,000 distinct CDR3 sequences, 25% of them seen only once. Trimming took off 0 bases at V and 4 bases at J, with 11 bases between the two ends. This CDR3 has 15 amino acids. Germline loops: CDR1 MGHRA, CDR2 YSYEKL. The extraction recovered at least 5 micrograms of total RNA per sample. This specimen belongs to a study of blood T cells in healthy people across ages. Study-wide findings and caveats: The study found TCR beta diversity correlated strongly with naive T cell percentage.

This sample also appeared in a second study, on T cells of mothers and their children. That work contributes: A few healthy Caucasian mothers gave samples, and so did their six children.

The TCR originated in a boy under 18 in good health. The sample taken for sequencing was blood. The chain uses TRBV4-1 and TRBJ2-3; possible D gene TRBD1, 6 bases. CDR3 loop: CASSQDRGSADTQYF. The CDR3 DNA follows: TGCGCCAGCAGCCAAGATAGGGGGAGCGCAGATACGCAGTATTTT.